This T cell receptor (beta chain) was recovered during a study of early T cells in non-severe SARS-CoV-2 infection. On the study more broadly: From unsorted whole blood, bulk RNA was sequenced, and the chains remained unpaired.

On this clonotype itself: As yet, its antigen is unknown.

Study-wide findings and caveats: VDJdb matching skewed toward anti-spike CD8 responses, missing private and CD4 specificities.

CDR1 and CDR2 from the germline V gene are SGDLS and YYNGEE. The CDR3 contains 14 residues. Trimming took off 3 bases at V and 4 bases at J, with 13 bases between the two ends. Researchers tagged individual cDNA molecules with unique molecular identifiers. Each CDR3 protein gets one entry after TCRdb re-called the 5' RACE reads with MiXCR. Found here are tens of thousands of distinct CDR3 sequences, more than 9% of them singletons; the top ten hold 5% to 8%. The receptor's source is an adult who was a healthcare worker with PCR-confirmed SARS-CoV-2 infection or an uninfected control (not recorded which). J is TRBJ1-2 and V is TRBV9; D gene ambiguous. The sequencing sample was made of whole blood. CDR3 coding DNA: TGTGCCAGCAGCGCGGACGCTGGCAGCTATGGCTACACCTTC. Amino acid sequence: CASSADAGSYGYTF.